The clone carrying this T cell receptor (beta chain) was seen more than once but under ten times. The antigen is not known. MiXCR, applied by TCRdb to the 5' RACE reads, yields one record per CDR3 protein. The table has some 300,000 distinct CDR3 sequences, around 20% seen once; the top ten hold 3.5%. Germline CDR1 DFQATT, CDR2 SNEGSKA (reference sequence). This CDR3 has 14 amino acids. V was shortened by 0 bases and J by 2 bases, with 8 bases between the two germline ends. This record comes from a study of CD8 T cells in ankylosing spondylitis. Overall study findings and caveats: Clones linked to disease, bearing a CD8+ phenotype, were relatively rare in peripheral blood. Reactive arthritis synovial fluid and blood were previously reported to contain some motif variants. Ankylosing spondylitis blood appeared to carry a characteristic TCR beta motif of eight or nine highly homologous variants.

Sequenced material: blood, either unsorted or a sorted T cell fraction (not recorded which). The rearrangement links TRBV20-1 to TRBJ1-3; no firm D call. The clonotype was recovered from a female donor with ankylosing spondylitis or in good health (not recorded which). CDR3 sequence (DNA): TGCAGTGCTAGAGAGGCCAAACCTGGAAACACCATATATTTT. Translated: CSAREAKPGNTIYF.